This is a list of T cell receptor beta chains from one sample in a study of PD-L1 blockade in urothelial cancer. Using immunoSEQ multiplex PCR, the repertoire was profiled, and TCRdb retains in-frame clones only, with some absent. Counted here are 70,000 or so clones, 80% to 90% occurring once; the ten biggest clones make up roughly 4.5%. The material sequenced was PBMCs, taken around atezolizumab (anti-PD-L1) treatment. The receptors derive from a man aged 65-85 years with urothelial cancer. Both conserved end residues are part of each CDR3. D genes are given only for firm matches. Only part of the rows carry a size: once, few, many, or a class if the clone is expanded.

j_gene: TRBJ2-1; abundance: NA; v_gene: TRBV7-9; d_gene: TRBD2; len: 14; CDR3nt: TGTGCCAGCAGCTTGCCGGGACTAGCGGGAGAGGGGTTCTTC; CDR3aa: CASSLPGLAGEGFF
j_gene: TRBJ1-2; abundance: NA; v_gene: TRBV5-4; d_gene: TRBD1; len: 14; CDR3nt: TGTGCCAGCAGGGGTAGCGACAGGGGCGATGGCTACACCTTC; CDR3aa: CASRGSDRGDGYTF
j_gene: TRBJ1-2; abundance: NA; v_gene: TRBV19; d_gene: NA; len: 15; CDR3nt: TGTGCCAGTAGTACCCAACAGGGTACAATCTATGGCTACACCTTC; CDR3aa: CASSTQQGTIYGYTF
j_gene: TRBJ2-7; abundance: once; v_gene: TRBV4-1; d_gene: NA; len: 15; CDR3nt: TGCGCCAGCAGCCAAGTCTCTAGCGCGAATTACGAGCAGTACTTC; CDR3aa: CASSQVSSANYEQYF
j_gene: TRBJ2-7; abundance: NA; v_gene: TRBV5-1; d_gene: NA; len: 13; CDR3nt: TGCGCCAGCAGCTTAAGCGCCTCAAGCGAGCAGTACTTC; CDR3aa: CASSLSASSEQYF
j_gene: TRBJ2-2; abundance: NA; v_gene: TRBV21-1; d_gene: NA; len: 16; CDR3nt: TGTGCCAGCAGCAGACAGGGGACCGAGGTAGCCGGGGAGCTGTTTTTT; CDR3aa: CASSRQGTEVAGELFF
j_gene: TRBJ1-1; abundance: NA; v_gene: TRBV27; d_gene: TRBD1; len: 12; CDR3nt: TGTGCCAGCAGATCAGGGGGAACTGAAGCTTTCTTT; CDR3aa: CASRSGGTEAFF
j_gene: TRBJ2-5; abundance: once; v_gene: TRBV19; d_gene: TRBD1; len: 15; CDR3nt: TGTGCCAGTACGGCAGGACAGGGGCGGAGAGAGACCCAGTACTTC; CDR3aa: CASTAGQGRRETQYF
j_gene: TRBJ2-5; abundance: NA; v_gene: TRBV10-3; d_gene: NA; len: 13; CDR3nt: TGTGCCATCAGTGAGCTATTAGTGGAGACCCAGTACTTC; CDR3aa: CAISELLVETQYF
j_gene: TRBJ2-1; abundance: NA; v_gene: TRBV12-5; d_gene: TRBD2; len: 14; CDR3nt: TGTGCTAGTGGTCCTAGCGGGCCTTACAATGAGCAGTTCTTC; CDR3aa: CASGPSGPYNEQFF
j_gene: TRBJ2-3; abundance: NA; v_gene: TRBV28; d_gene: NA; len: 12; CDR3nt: TGTGCCAGCAGTTTCGGGGGAGATACGCAGTATTTT; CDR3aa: CASSFGGDTQYF
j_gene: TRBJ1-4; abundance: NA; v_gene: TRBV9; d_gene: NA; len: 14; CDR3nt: TGTGCCAGCAGCGCCGGGATCTTTAATGAAAAACTGTTTTTT; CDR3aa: CASSAGIFNEKLFF
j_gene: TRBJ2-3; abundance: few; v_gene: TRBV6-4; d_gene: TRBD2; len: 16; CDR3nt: TGTGCCAGCAGTGACTCGGCCAGCGGGGTGACAGATACGCAGTATTTT; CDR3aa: CASSDSASGVTDTQYF
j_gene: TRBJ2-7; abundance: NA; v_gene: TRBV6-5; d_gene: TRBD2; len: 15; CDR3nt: TGTGCCAGCAGACCTAGCGGGAGAGCCGGCTACGAGCAGTACTTC; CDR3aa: CASRPSGRAGYEQYF
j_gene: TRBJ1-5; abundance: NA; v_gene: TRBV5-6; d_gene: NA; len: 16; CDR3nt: TGTGCCAGCAGCTTGGGCATCGGGAGGGGACACCAGCCCCAGCATTTT; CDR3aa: CASSLGIGRGHQPQHF